This T cell receptor beta chain appears in the sequencing data of a study of T-cell memory formation after mild COVID-19. Each CDR3 protein is one row after TCRdb ran MiXCR on the 5' RACE reads. The sample consists of about 350,000 distinct CDR3 sequences, approximately 13% of them appearing once. Germline CDR1 GTSNPN, CDR2 SVGIG (reference sequence). The CDR3 is made up of 14 amino acids. V dropped 1 base and J dropped 3 bases, with 10 bases sitting between them. The receptor comes from a young man who had mild COVID-19 (a few samples of this study predate the infection). Cell type and time point are not known. This chain joins TRBV30 and TRBJ2-1; weak D call: TRBD2 (5 bases). Sequencing used PBMCs or a T cell subset sorted from them (not recorded which). The CDR3 DNA reads TGTGCCTGGAGTGGGCTAGCAGACTACAATGAGCAGTTCTTC. Its protein is CAWSGLADYNEQFF.